A single sample gave rise to the 24 T cell receptor beta chains below, sequenced in a study of shared clonotypes between healthy human individuals (TCRdb year 2020). Library preparation employed the immunoSEQ multiplex PCR assay. Not all clones reach the TCRdb copy of this immuneACCESS table, which keeps in-frame sequences only. Checked studies attribute under half of the gap to unresolved V genes and leave the rest unexplained. This sample gives approximately 1.5 million clones in total; approximately 98.5% of them show up just once. The top ten clones comprise roughly 0.35% of the sample. The sequencing sample was made of naive CD4+ T cells sorted from blood. The cell subset or site label of this sample denotes: CD45RA+ positively selected. The receptors stem from a man aged 25-45 years in good health.

DNA of the CDR3: TGTGCCAGCAGTTTCAGGGCAATAAGCGGGAGGACGAATGAGCAGTTCTTC. Protein product: CASSFRAISGRTNEQFF. The chain couples TRBV27 to TRBJ2-1; 9 bases align to TRBD2. Per germline, CDR1 MNHEY and CDR2 SMNVEV (reference sequence). J gave up 7 bases and V 3 bases, and 13 bases lay outside the gene matches. The CDR3 covers 17 residues.

The chain couples TRBV25-1 to TRBJ2-3; TRBD1 agrees at 7 bases. In germline, CDR1 is MGHDK, CDR2 SYGVNS. This CDR3 is 14 amino acids long. V shed 3 bases and J 4 bases; nucleotides not matched to a gene: 4. As DNA, the CDR3 is TGTGCCAGCAGTGAGCCCCAGGGGGCAGATACGCAGTATTTT. It encodes CASSEPQGADTQYF.

Comment on this clone: In the same sample, other DNA sequences code for this CDR3. This chain connects TRBV6-5 to TRBJ1-3; unclear D gene. V was pared by 0 bases and J by 2 bases, with 8 bases between. The CDR3 consists of 15 residues. Germline loops: CDR1 MNHEY, CDR2 SVGAGI. The CDR3 here is CASSYSAGTGNTIYF. In nucleotides, the CDR3 is TGTGCCAGCAGTTACTCTGCAGGAACTGGAAACACCATATATTTT.

The V gene is TRBV28, the J gene TRBJ1-2, with D tentatively TRBD1 (5 bases). V lost 5 bases, J lost 8 bases, and 21 bases lay in between. The germline CDR1 and CDR2 sequences are MDHEN and SYDVKM. This CDR3 is 15 amino acids long. In DNA, the CDR3 is TGTGCCAGCAGTAGCCCCGGGACGTTGGCTGGGGGCTACACCTTC. Translated, it gives CASSSPGTLAGGYTF.

V gene TRBV5-1 combines with J gene TRBJ2-3; perhaps TRBD2 as D (5 bases). Trimming pared 9 bases from V and 3 bases from J, leaving 14 bases between. The CDR3 is 13 residues long. Germline-derived CDR1 and CDR2 are SGHRS and YFSETQ. In DNA form, the CDR3 reads TGCGCCACCAAGGAAGGGAGAACAGATACGCAGTATTTT. This translates into CATKEGRTDTQYF.

The chain has TRBV18 and TRBJ1-1; D ambiguous. Germline assignment: CDR1 KGHSH and CDR2 LQKENI. The CDR3 has 14 residues. V lost 5 bases, J lost 7 bases, and 17 bases lay in between. CDR3 residues: CASSSTRTFNEAFF. CDR3 nucleotides: TGTGCCAGCTCAAGTACCAGAACCTTTAATGAAGCTTTCTTT.

V gene TRBV18 combines with J gene TRBJ1-4; TRBD1 is a possible D gene (5 bases). V was cut by 1 base and J by 0 bases, with 12 bases left in between. There are 17 residues in the CDR3. Looked up from germline, CDR1 is KGHSH and CDR2 is LQKENI. The CDR3 protein is CASSPLPGKATNEKLFF. Here the CDR3 DNA reads TGTGCCAGCTCACCACTTCCAGGGAAAGCAACTAATGAAAAACTGTTTTTT. The full variable domain, in which reference TRBV18 and TRBJ1-4 provide the parts outside the CDR3, is NAGVMQNPRHLVRRRGQEARLRCSPMKGHSHVYWYRQLPEEGLKFMVYLQKENIIDESGMPKERFSAEFPKEGPSILRIQQVVRGDSAAYFCASSPLPGKATNEKLFFGSGTQLSVL.

This clone was detected once. The V call is TRBV28, the J call TRBJ2-3; no clear D. V shed 5 bases and J shed 8 bases, with 11 bases lying between them. CDR3 length: 12 residues. CDR1 MDHEN and CDR2 SYDVKM come from the germline V gene. The chain's CDR3 is CASSLPSITQYF. The CDR3 DNA sequence: TGTGCCAGCAGTCTACCCTCTATTACGCAGTATTTT. Full variable domain (remainder filled in from reference TRBV28 and TRBJ2-3): DVKVTQSSRYLVKRTGEKVFLECVQDMDHENMFWYRQDPGLGLRLIYFSYDVKMKEKGDIPEGYSVSREKKERFSLILESASTNQTSMYLCASSLPSITQYFGPGTRLTVL.

A note on this clone: Other DNA sequences of this sample code for an identical CDR3. For the CDR3, the DNA is TGTGCCAGCAGCTTGGGGGGCAGGTCCTACGAGCAGTACTTC. Translating gives CASSLGGRSYEQYF. The V call is TRBV5-4, the J call TRBJ2-7, with D possibly TRBD1 on 5 matching bases. The CDR3 runs 14 residues. Germline V gives CDR1 SGHNT, CDR2 YYREEE (reference sequence). Trimming removed 0 bases at V and 1 base at J, with 8 bases between. The entire variable domain, with the rest obtained from reference TRBV5-4 and TRBJ2-7, is as follows: ETGVTQSPTHLIKTRGQQVTLRCSSQSGHNTVSWYQQALGQGPQFIFQYYREEENGRGNFPPRFSGLQFPNYSSELNVNALELDDSALYLCASSLGGRSYEQYFGPGTRLTVT.

The chain is built from TRBV6-6 and TRBJ2-3; 7 bases match TRBD1. V was clipped by 6 bases and J by 6 bases; unmatched bases: 9. Germline CDR1 and CDR2: MNHNY and SVGAGI (reference sequence). The CDR3 has 14 residues. DNA for the CDR3: TGTGCCAGCAGGCTCGACAGGGTAGCCGATACGCAGTATTTT. Protein product: CASRLDRVADTQYF.

This chain links TRBV7-9 with TRBJ2-1, with a possible D match to TRBD1 (5 bases). The CDR3 contains 17 residues. Germline V CDR1 and CDR2: SEHNR, FQNEAQ (reference sequence). Trimming left V 0 bases short and J 8 bases short, with 20 bases between. CDR3 region: CASSLALTANPRDEQFF. The CDR3 DNA is TGTGCCAGCAGCTTAGCGCTGACAGCCAACCCCCGGGATGAGCAGTTCTTC.

This clone was recorded once. The chain recombines TRBV10-3 with TRBJ2-1, with D maybe TRBD2 (5 bases). The germline V gene has CDR1 ENHRY and CDR2 SYGVKD. V was trimmed by 8 bases and J by 7 bases, leaving 15 bases between them. This CDR3 contains 13 residues. CDR3 nucleotides: TGTGCCATCGGCCCCCGGGGTGGGAATGAGCAGTTCTTC. The encoded protein is CAIGPRGGNEQFF.

V and J are TRBV9 and TRBJ1-3, with a possible D match to TRBD1 (6 bases). The CDR3 consists of 16 residues. The V end lost 3 bases, the J end lost 1 base, and 14 bases lay between the germline ends. CDR1 and CDR2 (germline): SGDLS, YYNGEE. CDR3 nucleotides: TGTGCCAGCAGCGAAATGGACAGCCGATCTGGAAACACCATATATTTT. It codes for CASSEMDSRSGNTIYF. Filled out from reference TRBV9 and TRBJ1-3, the complete variable domain reads DSGVTQTPKHLITATGQRVTLRCSPRSGDLSVYWYQQSLDQGLQFLIQYYNGEERAKGNILERFSAQQFPDLHSELNLSSLELGDSALYFCASSEMDSRSGNTIYFGEGSWLTVV.

The chain joins TRBV7-2 to TRBJ2-7; the match to TRBD2 covers 11 bases. The CDR3 sequence is 18 residues long. Trimming at V came to 5 bases and at J to 0 bases, leaving 12 bases not matched to a gene. Germline loops: CDR1 SGHTA, CDR2 FQGNSA. The CDR3 loop reads CASSSTGLAVVRSYEQYF. The CDR3 nucleotides are TGTGCCAGCAGCAGCACGGGACTAGCGGTAGTTCGCTCCTACGAGCAGTACTTC.

The rearrangement joins TRBV4-3 to TRBJ2-7; D gene uncertain. Germline V lookup: CDR1 LGHNA, CDR2 YSLEER. The CDR3 extends over 15 amino acids. V was shortened by 1 base and J by 4 bases, with 14 bases between the two germline ends. The CDR3 sequence: CASSQVGALQYEQYF. DNA of the CDR3: TGCGCCAGCAGCCAAGTTGGTGCCCTCCAATACGAGCAGTACTTC.

This chain connects TRBV27 to TRBJ1-1; D unclear. Germline V gene data show CDR1 as MNHEY and CDR2 as SMNVEV (reference sequence). The CDR3 has 16 amino acids. With 5 bases removed from V and 1 base from J, the gap between germline ends came to 17 bases. For the CDR3, the DNA is TGTGCCAGCAGTCCTCATTCCGTTCTAGGGAACACTGAAGCTTTCTTT. Amino acid sequence: CASSPHSVLGNTEAFF.

For this clone: This same CDR3 is encoded by further DNA sequences in the sample. The chain joins TRBV14 to TRBJ2-7, with D hard to call. This CDR3 spans 11 amino acids. Germline assignment: CDR1 SGHDN and CDR2 FVKESK. V was pared by 3 bases and J by 4 bases, with 4 bases between. The CDR3 protein is CASSHGYEQYF. The DNA for the CDR3 is TGTGCCAGCAGCCACGGGTACGAGCAGTACTTC.

Notes on this clone: Other DNA sequences from this sample encode an identical CDR3 as well. V and J are TRBV5-1 and TRBJ2-1; 8 bases match TRBD1. Losses at the gene ends were 4 bases for V and 4 bases for J; bases not matched to a gene: 7. CDR3 size: 15 residues. The germline CDR1 and CDR2 sequences are SGHRS and YFSETQ. CDR3 bases: TGCGCCAGCAGCCCAGGACAGGGTACGTACAATGAGCAGTTCTTC. This codes for CASSPGQGTYNEQFF. Combining the CDR3 with reference TRBV5-1 and TRBJ2-1 gives the whole variable domain KAGVTQTPRYLIKTRGQQVTLSCSPISGHRSVSWYQQTPGQGLQFLFEYFSETQRNKGNFPGRFSGRQFSNSRSEMNVSTLELGDSALYLCASSPGQGTYNEQFFGPGTRLTVL.

J is TRBJ1-2 and V is TRBV29-1; TRBD1 matches 10 bases. The CDR3 covers 12 residues. Losses at the gene ends were 6 bases for V and 7 bases for J; bases not matched to a gene: 5. Germline V gene sequence: CDR1 SQVTM, CDR2 ANQGSEA. CDR3 sequence (DNA): TGCAGCGTGACAGGGGGCTTGCGTGGCTACACCTTC. Translating gives CSVTGGLRGYTF.

The chain employs TRBV19 and TRBJ2-4; D ambiguous. Germline loops: CDR1 LNHDA, CDR2 SQIVND (reference sequence). The CDR3 loop spans 12 amino acids. V was pared by 3 bases and J by 5 bases, with 5 bases between. The CDR3 DNA is TGTGCCAGTAGTATCACAGAAAACATTCAGTACTTC. The encoded protein is CASSITENIQYF.

CDR3 sequence reads: CASSVDRGADTQYF. CDR3 DNA sequence: TGCGCCAGCAGCGTGGACAGGGGGGCAGATACGCAGTATTTT. The V and J genes are TRBV5-1 and TRBJ2-3; the match to TRBD1 covers 10 bases. Per the germline V gene, CDR1 is SGHRS and CDR2 is YFSETQ. The CDR3 runs to 14 residues. V dropped 4 bases and J dropped 4; count of bases not matched to a gene: 3. The whole variable domain, filled in from reference TRBV5-1 and TRBJ2-3, reads KAGVTQTPRYLIKTRGQQVTLSCSPISGHRSVSWYQQTPGQGLQFLFEYFSETQRNKGNFPGRFSGRQFSNSRSEMNVSTLELGDSALYLCASSVDRGADTQYFGPGTRLTVL.

The gene calls are TRBV7-3 and TRBJ1-1, with D unclear. The V gene's germline CDR1 is SGHTA and CDR2 FQGTGA. The CDR3 length is 15 residues. The V end was cut by 2 bases, the J end by 2 bases, with 12 bases between. The CDR3 DNA is TGTGCCAGCAGCTTATTCGGGTCTGAAAACACTGAAGCTTTCTTT. This sequence encodes CASSLFGSENTEAFF.

The chain links TRBV2 to TRBJ1-3; D gene unclear. The CDR3 is 12 amino acids. V was clipped by 8 bases and J by 8 bases, with 13 bases between them. The germline V gene encodes CDR1 SNHLY and CDR2 FYNNEI. Here the CDR3 reads CASSFQEDTIYF. CDR3 DNA: TGTGCCAGCTCTTTTCAGGAGGACACCATATATTTT.

CDR3 loop: CASSATLITEAFF. In nucleotides, the CDR3 is TGTGCCAGCAGTGCCACTTTGATCACTGAAGCTTTCTTT. This chain joins TRBV6-1 and TRBJ1-1; D gene unclear. Germline V gene lookup returns CDR1 MNHNS and CDR2 SASEGT. The CDR3 extends over 13 amino acids. Trimming stripped 4 bases from V and 4 bases from J, with 10 bases between.